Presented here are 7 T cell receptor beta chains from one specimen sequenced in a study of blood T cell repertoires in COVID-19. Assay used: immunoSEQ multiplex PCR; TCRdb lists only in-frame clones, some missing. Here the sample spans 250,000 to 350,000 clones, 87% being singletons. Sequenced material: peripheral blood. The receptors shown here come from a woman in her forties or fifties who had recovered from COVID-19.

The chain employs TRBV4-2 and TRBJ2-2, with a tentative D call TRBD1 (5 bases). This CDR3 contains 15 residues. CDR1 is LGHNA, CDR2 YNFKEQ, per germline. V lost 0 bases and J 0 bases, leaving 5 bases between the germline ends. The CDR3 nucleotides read TGTGCCAGCAGCCAAGAACAGGCGAACACCGGGGAGCTGTTTTTT. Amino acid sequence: CASSQEQANTGELFF.

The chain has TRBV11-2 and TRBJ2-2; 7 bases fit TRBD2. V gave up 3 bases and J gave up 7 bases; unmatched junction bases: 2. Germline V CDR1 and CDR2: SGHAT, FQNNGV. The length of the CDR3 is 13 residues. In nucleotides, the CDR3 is TGTGCCAGCAGCTTTACGGGGGGCGGGGAGCTGTTTTTT. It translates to CASSFTGGGELFF.

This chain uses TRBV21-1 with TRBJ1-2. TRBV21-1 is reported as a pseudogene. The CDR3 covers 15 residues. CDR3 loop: CASTRGISSNYGYTF. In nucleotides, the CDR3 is TGTGCCAGCACCCGAGGGATTTCTTCAAACTATGGCTACACCTTC.

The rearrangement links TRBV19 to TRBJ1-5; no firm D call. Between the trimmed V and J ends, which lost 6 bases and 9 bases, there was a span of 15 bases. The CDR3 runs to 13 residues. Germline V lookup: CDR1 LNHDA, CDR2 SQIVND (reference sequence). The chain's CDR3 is CASSPSRESPQHF. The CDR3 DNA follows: TGTGCCAGTAGCCCATCAAGAGAATCGCCCCAGCATTTT. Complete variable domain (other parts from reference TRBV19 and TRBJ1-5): DGGITQSPKYLFRKEGQNVTLSCEQNLNHDAMYWYRQDPGQGLRLIYYSQIVNDFQKGDIAEGYSVSREKKESFPLTVTSAQKNPTAFYLCASSPSRESPQHFGDGTRLSIL.

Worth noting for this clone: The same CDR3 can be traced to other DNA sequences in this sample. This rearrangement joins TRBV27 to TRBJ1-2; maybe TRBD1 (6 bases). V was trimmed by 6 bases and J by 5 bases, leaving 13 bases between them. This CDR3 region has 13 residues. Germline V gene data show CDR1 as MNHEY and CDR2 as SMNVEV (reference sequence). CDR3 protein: CASSPTGVYGYTF. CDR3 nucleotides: TGTGCCAGCAGCCCGACAGGAGTTTATGGCTACACCTTC.

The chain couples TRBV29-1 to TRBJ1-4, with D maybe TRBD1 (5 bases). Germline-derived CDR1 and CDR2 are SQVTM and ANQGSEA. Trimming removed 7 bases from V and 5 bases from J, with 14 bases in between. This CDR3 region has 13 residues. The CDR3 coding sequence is TGCAGCGCTCGGACAAAGTTCAATGAAAAACTGTTTTTT. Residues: CSARTKFNEKLFF.

CDR3 coding DNA: TGTGCCAGTACCCCGGGGGGGCGCGATGGCTACACCTTC. This translates into CASTPGGRDGYTF. The gene calls are TRBV19 and TRBJ1-2, with a weak D call TRBD1 (6 bases). CDR1 is LNHDA, CDR2 SQIVND, per germline (reference sequence). The CDR3 is made up of 13 amino acids. Between the trimmed V and J ends, which lost 7 bases and 6 bases, there was a span of 15 bases.